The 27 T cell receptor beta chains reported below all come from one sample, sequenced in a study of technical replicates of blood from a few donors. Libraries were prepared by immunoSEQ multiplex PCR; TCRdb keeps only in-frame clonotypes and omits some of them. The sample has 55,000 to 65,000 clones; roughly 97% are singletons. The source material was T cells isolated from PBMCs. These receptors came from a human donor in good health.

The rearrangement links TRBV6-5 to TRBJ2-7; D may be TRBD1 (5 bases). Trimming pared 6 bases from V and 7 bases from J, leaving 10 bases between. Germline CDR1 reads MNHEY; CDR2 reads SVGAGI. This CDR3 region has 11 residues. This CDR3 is CASSSREEQYF. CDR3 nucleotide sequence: TGTGCCAGCAGCAGCAGGGAAGAGCAGTACTTC.

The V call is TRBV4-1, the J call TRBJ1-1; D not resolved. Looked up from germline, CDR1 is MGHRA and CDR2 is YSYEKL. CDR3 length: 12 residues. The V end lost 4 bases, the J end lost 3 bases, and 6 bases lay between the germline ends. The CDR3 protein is CASSRGDTEAFF. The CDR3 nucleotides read TGCGCCAGCAGCCGCGGGGACACTGAAGCTTTCTTT.

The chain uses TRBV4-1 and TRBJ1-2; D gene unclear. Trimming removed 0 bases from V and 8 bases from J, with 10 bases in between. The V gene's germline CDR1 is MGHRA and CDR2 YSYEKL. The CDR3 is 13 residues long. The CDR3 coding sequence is TGCGCCAGCAGCCAAGATGGGCCCGACGGCTACACCTTC. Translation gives CASSQDGPDGYTF.

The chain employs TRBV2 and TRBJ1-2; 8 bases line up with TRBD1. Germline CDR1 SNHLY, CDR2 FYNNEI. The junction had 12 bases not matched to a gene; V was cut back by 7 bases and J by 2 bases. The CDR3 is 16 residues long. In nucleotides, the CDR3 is TGTGCCAGCAACAAGGACAGGGAGCGTCGGAACTATGGCTACACCTTC. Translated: CASNKDRERRNYGYTF.

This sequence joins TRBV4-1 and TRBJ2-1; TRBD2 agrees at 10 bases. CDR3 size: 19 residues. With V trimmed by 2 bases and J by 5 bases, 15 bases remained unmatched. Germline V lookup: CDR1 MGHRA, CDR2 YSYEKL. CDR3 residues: CASSQRASGSMIFDNEQFF. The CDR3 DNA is TGCGCCAGCAGCCAACGCGCTAGCGGGAGTATGATCTTTGACAATGAGCAGTTCTTC.

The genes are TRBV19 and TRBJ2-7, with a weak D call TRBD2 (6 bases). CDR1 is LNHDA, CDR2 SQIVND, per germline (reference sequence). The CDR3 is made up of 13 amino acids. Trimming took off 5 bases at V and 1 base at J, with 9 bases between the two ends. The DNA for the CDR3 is TGTGCCAGTAGTCTAGGGACTTCCTACGAGCAGTACTTC. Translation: CASSLGTSYEQYF.

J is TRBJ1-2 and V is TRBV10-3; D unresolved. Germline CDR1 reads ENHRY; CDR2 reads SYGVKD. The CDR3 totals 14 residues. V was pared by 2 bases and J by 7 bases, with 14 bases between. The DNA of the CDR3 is TGTGCCATCAGTGAGACAGAATCCTGGGCTGGCTACACCTTC. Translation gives CAISETESWAGYTF.

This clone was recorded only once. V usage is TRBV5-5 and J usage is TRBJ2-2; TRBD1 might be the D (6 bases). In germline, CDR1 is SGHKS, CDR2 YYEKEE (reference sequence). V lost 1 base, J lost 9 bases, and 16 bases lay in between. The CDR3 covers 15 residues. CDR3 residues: CASSLSRLQGRELFF. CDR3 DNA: TGTGCCAGCAGCTTGTCTCGGCTACAGGGTCGGGAGCTGTTTTTT.

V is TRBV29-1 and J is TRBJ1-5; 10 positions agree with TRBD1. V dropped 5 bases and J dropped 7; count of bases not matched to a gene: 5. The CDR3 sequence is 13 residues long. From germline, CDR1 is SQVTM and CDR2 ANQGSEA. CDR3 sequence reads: CSVRQGAEQPQHF. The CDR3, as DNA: TGCAGCGTTAGACAGGGGGCCGAACAGCCCCAGCATTTT.

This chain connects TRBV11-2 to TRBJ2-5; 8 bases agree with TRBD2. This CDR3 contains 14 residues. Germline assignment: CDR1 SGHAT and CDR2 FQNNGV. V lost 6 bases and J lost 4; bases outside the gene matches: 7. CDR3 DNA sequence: TGTGCCAGCAGTTTCGGGGGGGCGGGAGAGACCCAGTACTTC. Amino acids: CASSFGGAGETQYF.

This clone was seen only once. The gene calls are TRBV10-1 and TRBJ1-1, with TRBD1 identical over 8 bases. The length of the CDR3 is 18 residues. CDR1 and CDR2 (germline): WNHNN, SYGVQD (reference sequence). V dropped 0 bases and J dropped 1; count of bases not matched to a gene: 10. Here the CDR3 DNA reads TGCGCCAGCAGTGAGTCTTTACCAGGACAGGGACAGAACACTGAAGCTTTCTTT. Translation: CASSESLPGQGQNTEAFF.

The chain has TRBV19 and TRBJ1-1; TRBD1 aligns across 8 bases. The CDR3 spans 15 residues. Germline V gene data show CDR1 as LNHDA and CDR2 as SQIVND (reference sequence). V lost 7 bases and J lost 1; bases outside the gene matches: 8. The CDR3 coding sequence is TGTGCCAGTAAACCCCAGGGGGCCAGGAACACTGAAGCTTTCTTT. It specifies CASKPQGARNTEAFF.

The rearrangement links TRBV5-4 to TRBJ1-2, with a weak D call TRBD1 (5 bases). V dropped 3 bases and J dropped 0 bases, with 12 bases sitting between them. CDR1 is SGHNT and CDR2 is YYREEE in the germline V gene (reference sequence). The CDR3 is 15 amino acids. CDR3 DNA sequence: TGTGCCAGCAGCTCGATAATCAGGGCTAACTATGGCTACACCTTC. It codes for CASSSIIRANYGYTF. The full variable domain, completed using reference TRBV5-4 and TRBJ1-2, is ETGVTQSPTHLIKTRGQQVTLRCSSQSGHNTVSWYQQALGQGPQFIFQYYREEENGRGNFPPRFSGLQFPNYSSELNVNALELDDSALYLCASSSIIRANYGYTFGSGTRLTVV.

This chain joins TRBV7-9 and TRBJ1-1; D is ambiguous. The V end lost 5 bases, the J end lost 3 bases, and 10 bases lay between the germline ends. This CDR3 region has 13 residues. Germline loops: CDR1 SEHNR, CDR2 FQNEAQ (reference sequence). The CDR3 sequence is CASSAGLHTEAFF. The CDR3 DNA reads TGTGCCAGCAGCGCTGGACTGCACACTGAAGCTTTCTTT.

CDR3 in DNA: TGTGCCAGCAGCCCGGGGACAGGGCACTCCTACGAGCAGTACTTC. Translated, it gives CASSPGTGHSYEQYF. The rearrangement uses TRBV7-8 and TRBJ2-7, with 9 bases aligning to TRBD1. CDR3 length: 15 amino acids. Trimming took 5 bases from V and 0 from J; bases not matched to a gene: 5. CDR1 is SGHVS and CDR2 is FQNEAQ in the germline V gene. Supplemented by reference TRBV7-8 and TRBJ2-7, the full variable domain reads GAGVSQSPRYKVAKRGQDVALRCDPISGHVSLFWYQQALGQGPEFLTYFQNEAQLDKSGLPSDRFFAERPEGSVSTLKIQRTQQEDSAVYLCASSPGTGHSYEQYFGPGTRLTVT.

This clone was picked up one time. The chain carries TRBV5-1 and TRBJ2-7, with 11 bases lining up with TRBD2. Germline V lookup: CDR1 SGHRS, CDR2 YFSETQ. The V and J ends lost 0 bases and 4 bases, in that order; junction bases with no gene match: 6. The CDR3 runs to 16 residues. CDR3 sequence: CASSLDASGRRYEQYF. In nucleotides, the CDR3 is TGCGCCAGCAGCTTGGACGCTAGCGGGAGGAGGTACGAGCAGTACTTC.

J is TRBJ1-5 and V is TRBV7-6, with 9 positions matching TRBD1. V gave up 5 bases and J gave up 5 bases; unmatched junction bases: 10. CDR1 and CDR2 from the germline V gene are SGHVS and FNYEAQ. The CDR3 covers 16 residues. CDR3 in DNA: TGTGCCAGCAGCGCCCAGGACAGGGGCTCTCATCAGCCCCAGCATTTT. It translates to CASSAQDRGSHQPQHF.

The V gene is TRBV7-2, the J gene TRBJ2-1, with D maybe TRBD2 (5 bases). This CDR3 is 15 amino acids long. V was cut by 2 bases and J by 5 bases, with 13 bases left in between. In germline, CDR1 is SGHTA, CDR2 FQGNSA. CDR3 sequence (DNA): TGTGCCAGCAGCTTATTGGGGAGACTCGACAATGAGCAGTTCTTC. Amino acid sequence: CASSLLGRLDNEQFF. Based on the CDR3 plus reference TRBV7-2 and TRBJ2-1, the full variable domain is GAGVSQSPSNKVTEKGKDVELRCDPISGHTALYWYRQSLGQGLEFLIYFQGNSAPDKSGLPSDRFSAERTGGSVSTLTIQRTQQEDSAVYLCASSLLGRLDNEQFFGPGTRLTVL.

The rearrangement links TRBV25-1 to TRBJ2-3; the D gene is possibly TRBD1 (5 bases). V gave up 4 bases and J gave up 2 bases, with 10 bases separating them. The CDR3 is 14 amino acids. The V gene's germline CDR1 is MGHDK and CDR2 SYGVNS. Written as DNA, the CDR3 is TGTGCCAGCAGTGGGAGACAGTTCACAGATACGCAGTATTTT. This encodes CASSGRQFTDTQYF.

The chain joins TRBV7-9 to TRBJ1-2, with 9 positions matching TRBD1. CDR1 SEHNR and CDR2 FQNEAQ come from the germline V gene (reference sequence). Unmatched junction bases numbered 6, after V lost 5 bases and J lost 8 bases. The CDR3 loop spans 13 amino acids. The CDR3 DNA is TGTGCCAGCAGCCCGGGGACAGGGTCCGGCTACACCTTC. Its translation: CASSPGTGSGYTF.

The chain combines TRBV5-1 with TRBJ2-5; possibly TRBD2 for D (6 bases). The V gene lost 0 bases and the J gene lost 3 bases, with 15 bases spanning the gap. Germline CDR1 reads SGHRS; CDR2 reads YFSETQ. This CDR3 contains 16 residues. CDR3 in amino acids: CASSLDPGRGEETQYF. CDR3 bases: TGCGCCAGCAGCTTGGATCCAGGCCGCGGGGAAGAGACCCAGTACTTC. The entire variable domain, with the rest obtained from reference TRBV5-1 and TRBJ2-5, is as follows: KAGVTQTPRYLIKTRGQQVTLSCSPISGHRSVSWYQQTPGQGLQFLFEYFSETQRNKGNFPGRFSGRQFSNSRSEMNVSTLELGDSALYLCASSLDPGRGEETQYFGPGTRLLVL.

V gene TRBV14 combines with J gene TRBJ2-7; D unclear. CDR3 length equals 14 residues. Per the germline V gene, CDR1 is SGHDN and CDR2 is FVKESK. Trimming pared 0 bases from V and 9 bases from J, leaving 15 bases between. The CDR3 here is CASSQDRVAPRQYF. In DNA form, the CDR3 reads TGTGCCAGCAGCCAAGATCGAGTCGCCCCGCGGCAGTACTTC.

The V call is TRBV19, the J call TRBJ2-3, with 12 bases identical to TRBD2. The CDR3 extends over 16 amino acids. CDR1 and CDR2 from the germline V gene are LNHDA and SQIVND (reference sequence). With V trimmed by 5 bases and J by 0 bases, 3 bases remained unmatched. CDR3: CASSFLAGGSTDTQYF. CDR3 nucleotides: TGTGCCAGTAGTTTCCTAGCGGGGGGGAGCACAGATACGCAGTATTTT.

This chain's CDR3 is CASSSRGTNYGYTF. The CDR3 DNA reads TGTGCCAGCAGTTCGAGAGGCACTAACTATGGCTACACCTTC. The chain uses TRBV6-5 and TRBJ1-2; no reliable D call. Germline CDR1 and CDR2: MNHEY and SVGAGI. Deletions cut 4 bases from V and 0 bases from J, with 9 bases between. This CDR3 has 14 residues.

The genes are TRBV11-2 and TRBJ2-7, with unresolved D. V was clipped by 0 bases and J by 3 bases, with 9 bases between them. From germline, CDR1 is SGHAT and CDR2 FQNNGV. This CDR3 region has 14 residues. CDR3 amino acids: CASSLDRTSYEQYF. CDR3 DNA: TGTGCCAGCAGCTTAGATCGAACCAGCTACGAGCAGTACTTC.

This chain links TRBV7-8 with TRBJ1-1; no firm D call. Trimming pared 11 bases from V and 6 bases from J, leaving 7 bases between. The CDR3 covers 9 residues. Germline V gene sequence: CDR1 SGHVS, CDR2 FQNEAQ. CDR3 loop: CASRPEAFF. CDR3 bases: TGTGCCTCGAGGCCTGAAGCTTTCTTT. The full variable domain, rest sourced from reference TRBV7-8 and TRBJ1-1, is GAGVSQSPRYKVAKRGQDVALRCDPISGHVSLFWYQQALGQGPEFLTYFQNEAQLDKSGLPSDRFFAERPEGSVSTLKIQRTQQEDSAVYLCASRPEAFFGQGTRLTVV.

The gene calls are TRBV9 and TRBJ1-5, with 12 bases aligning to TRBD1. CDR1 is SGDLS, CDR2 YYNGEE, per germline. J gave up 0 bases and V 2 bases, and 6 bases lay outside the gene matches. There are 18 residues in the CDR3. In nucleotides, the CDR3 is TGTGCCAGCAGCGTGGGACAGGGGGCTCCTTTTAGCAATCAGCCCCAGCATTTT. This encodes CASSVGQGAPFSNQPQHF.